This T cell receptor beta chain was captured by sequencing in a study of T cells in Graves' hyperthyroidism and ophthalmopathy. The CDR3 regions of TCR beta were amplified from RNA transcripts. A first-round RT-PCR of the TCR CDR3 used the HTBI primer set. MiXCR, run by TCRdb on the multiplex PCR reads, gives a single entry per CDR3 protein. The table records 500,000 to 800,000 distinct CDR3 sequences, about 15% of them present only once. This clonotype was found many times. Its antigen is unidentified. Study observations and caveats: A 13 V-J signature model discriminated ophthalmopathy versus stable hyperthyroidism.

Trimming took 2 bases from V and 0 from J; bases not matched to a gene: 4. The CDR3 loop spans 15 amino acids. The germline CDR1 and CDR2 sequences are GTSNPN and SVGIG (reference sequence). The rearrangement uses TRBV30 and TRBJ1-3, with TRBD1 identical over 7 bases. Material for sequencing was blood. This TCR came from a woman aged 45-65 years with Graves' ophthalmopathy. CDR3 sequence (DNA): TGTGCCTGGAGTAGGGACAGTGGCTCTGGAAACACCATATATTTT. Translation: CAWSRDSGSGNTIYF.